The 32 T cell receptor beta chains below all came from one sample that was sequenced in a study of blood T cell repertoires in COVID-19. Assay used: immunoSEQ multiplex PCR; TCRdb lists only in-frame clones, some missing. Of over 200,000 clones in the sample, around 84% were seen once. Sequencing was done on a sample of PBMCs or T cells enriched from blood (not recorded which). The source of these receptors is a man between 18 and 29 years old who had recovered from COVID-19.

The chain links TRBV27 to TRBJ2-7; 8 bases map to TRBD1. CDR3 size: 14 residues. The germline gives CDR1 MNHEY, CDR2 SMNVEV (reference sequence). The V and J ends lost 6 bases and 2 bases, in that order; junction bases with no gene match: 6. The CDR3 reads CASRRGQGTYEQYF. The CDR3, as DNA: TGTGCCAGCAGACGCGGACAGGGCACCTACGAGCAGTACTTC.

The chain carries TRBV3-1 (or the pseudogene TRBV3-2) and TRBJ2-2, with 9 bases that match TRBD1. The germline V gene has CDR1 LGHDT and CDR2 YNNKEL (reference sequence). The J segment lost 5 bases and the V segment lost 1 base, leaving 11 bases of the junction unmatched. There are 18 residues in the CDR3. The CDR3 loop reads CASSQARSGQGKTGELFF. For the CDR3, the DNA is TGTGCCAGCAGCCAAGCTAGGTCGGGACAGGGAAAAACCGGGGAGCTGTTTTTT.

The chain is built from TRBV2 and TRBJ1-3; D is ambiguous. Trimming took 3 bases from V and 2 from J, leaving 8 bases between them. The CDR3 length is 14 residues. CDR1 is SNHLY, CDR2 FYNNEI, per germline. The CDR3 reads CASSDRSTGNTIYF. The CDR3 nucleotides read TGTGCCAGCAGTGATCGGAGTACTGGAAACACCATATATTTT.

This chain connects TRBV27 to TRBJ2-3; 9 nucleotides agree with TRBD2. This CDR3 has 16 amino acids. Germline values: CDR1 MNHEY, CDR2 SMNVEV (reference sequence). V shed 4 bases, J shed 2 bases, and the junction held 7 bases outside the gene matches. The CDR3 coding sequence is TGTGCCAGCAGTTCACTGACTAGCGGATACACAGATACGCAGTATTTT. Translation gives CASSSLTSGYTDTQYF.

CDR3 in amino acids: CASSRTSALTDTQYF. CDR3 nucleotides: TGTGCCAGTAGCCGGACTAGCGCCCTCACAGATACGCAGTATTTT. This sequence joins TRBV19 and TRBJ2-3; 9 bases are a match to TRBD2. The CDR3 totals 15 residues. Looked up from germline, CDR1 is LNHDA and CDR2 is SQIVND (reference sequence). Trimming cost V 6 bases and J 2 bases; bases outside gene matches: 6.

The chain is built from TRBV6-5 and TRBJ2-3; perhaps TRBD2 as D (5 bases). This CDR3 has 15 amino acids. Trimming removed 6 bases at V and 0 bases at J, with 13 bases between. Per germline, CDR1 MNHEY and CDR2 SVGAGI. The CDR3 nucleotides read TGTGCCAGCAGCCTAACTAGATTTAGCACAGATACGCAGTATTTT. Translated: CASSLTRFSTDTQYF.

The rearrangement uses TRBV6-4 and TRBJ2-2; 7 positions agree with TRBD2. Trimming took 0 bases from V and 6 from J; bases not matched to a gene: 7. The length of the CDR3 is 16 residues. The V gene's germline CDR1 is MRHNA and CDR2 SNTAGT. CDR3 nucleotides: TGTGCCAGCAGTGACTCTGACGGGGGGTCCGCCGGGGAGCTGTTTTTT. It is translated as CASSDSDGGSAGELFF.

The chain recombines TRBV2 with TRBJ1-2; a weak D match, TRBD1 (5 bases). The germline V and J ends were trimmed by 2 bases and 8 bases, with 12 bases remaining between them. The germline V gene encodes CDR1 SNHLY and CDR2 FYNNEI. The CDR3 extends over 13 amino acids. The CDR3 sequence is CASSEQRGGGYTF. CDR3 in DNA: TGTGCCAGCAGTGAACAAAGGGGAGGGGGCTACACCTTC.

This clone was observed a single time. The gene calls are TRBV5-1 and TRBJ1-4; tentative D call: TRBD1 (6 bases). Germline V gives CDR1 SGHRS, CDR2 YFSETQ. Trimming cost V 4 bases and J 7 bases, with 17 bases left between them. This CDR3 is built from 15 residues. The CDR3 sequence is CASSPMAGEGEKLFF. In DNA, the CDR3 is TGCGCCAGCAGCCCGATGGCAGGGGAGGGTGAAAAACTGTTTTTT.

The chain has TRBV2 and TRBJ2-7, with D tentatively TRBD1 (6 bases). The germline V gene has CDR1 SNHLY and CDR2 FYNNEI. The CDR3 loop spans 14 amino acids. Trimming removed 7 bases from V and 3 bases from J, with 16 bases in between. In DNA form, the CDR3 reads TGTGCCAGCAAACAGGGACCAACTCGCTACGAGCAGTACTTC. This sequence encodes CASKQGPTRYEQYF.

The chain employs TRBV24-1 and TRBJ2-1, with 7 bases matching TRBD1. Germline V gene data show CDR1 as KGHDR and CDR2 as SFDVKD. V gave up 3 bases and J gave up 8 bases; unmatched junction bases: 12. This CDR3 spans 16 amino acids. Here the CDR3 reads CATSDPGQKVKDEQFF. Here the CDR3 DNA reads TGTGCCACCAGTGATCCGGGACAGAAGGTAAAAGATGAGCAGTTCTTC.

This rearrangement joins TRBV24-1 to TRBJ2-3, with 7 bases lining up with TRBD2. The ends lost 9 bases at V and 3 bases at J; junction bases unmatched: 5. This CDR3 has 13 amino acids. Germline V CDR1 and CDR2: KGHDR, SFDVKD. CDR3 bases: TGTGCCACCGAAAGCGGGGCTACAGATACGCAGTATTTT. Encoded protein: CATESGATDTQYF.

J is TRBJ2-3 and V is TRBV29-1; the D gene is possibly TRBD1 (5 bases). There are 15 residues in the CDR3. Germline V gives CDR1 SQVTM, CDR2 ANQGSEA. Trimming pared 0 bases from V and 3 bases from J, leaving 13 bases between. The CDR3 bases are TGCAGCGTTGAAGATGAAGGGGCGCGGACAGATACGCAGTATTTT. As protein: CSVEDEGARTDTQYF.

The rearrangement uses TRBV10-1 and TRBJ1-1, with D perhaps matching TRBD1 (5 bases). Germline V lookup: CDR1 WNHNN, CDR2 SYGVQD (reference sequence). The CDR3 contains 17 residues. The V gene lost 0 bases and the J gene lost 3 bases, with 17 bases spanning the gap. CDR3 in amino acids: CASSESTGGVLDTEAFF. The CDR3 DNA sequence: TGCGCCAGCAGTGAGTCGACCGGGGGAGTTTTGGACACTGAAGCTTTCTTT.

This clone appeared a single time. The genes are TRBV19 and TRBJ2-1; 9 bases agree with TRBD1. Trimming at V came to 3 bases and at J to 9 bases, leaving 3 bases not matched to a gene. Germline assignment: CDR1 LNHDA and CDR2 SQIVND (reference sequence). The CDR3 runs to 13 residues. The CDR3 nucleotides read TGTGCCAGTAGTATCGGGACAGGGTCTGAGCAGTTCTTC. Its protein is CASSIGTGSEQFF.

CDR3 sequence: CASSPGRGAGEKLFF. The CDR3 DNA follows: TGTGCCAGCTCACCAGGGCGAGGCGCAGGGGAAAAACTGTTTTTT. J is TRBJ1-4 and V is TRBV18; D perhaps matches TRBD1 (5 bases). V lost 2 bases to trimming and J lost 8 bases, with 15 bases between them. Germline V gene data show CDR1 as KGHSH and CDR2 as LQKENI. The CDR3 is 15 amino acids.

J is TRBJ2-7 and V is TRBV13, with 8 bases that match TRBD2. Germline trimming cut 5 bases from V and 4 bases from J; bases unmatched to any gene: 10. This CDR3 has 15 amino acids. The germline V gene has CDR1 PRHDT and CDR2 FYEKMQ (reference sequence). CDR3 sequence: CASSPRGSGMYEQYF. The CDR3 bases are TGTGCCAGCAGCCCTCGCGGTAGCGGGATGTACGAGCAGTACTTC.

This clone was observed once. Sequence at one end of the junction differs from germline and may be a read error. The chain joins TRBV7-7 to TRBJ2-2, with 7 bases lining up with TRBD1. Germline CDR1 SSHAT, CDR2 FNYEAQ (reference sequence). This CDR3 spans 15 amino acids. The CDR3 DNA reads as TGTGCTAGCAGCGTCGGGACAGCCAACACCGGGGAGCTGTTTTTT. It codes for CASSVGTANTGELFF.

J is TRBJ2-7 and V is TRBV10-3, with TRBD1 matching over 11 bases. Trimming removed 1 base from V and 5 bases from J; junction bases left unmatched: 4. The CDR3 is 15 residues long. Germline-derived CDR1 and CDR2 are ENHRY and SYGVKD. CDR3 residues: CAISEWGTGGDEQYF. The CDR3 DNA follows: TGTGCCATCAGTGAGTGGGGGACAGGGGGTGACGAGCAGTACTTC.

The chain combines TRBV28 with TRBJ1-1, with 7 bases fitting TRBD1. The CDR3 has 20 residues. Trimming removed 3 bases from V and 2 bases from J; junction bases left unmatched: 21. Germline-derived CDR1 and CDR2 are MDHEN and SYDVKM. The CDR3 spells CASSFRQGAILRGLNTEAFF. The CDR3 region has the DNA TGTGCCAGCAGTTTTCGACAGGGAGCAATCTTAAGGGGGCTAAACACTGAAGCTTTCTTT.

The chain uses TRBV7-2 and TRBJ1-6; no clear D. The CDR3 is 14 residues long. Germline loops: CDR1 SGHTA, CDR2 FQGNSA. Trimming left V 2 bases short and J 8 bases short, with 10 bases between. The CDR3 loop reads CASSLNGRDSPLHF. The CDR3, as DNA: TGTGCCAGCAGCTTAAACGGGAGGGATTCACCCCTCCACTTT.

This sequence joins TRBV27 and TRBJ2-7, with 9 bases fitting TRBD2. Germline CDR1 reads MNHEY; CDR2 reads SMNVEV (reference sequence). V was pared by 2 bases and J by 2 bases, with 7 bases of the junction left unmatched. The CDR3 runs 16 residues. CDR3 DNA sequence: TGTGCCAGCAGTTTAAGGCTAGCGGGACTAACCTACGAGCAGTACTTC. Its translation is CASSLRLAGLTYEQYF.

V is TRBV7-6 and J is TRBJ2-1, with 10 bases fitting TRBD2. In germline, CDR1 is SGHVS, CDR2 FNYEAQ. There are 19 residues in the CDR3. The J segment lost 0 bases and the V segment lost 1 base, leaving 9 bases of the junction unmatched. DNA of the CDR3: TGTGCCAGCAGCTTAGAAGTTAGCGGGAGGATTCACTCCTACAATGAGCAGTTCTTC. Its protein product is CASSLEVSGRIHSYNEQFF.

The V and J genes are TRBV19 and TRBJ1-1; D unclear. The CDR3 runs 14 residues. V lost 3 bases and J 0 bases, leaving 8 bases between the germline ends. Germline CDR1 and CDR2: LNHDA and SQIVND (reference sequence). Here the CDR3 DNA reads TGTGCCAGTAGTATTGGGCAGATGAACACTGAAGCTTTCTTT. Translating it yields CASSIGQMNTEAFF.

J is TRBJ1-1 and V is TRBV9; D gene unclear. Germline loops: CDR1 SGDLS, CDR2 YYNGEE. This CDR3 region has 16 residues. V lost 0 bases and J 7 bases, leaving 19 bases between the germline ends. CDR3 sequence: CASSVDSEFPLVEAFF. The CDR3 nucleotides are TGTGCCAGCAGCGTAGATTCAGAGTTCCCCCTAGTTGAAGCTTTCTTT.

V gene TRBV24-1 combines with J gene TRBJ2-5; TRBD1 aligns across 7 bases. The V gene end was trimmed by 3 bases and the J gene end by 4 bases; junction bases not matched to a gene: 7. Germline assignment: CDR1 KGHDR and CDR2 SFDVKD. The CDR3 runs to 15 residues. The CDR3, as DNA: TGTGCCACCAGTGATCAAACAGGGGCGGTAGAGACCCAGTACTTC. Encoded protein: CATSDQTGAVETQYF.

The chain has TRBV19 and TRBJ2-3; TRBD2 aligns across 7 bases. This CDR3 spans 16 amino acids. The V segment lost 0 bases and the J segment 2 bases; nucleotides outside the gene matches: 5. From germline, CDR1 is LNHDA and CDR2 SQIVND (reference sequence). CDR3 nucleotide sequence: TGTGCCAGTAGTATAGATGGGCTAGCGGTCACAGATACGCAGTATTTT. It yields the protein CASSIDGLAVTDTQYF.

CDR3 nucleotides: TGTGCCAGTAGCGATCCGGGACAGGGGGTGGGCACTGAAGCTTTCTTT. Protein product: CASSDPGQGVGTEAFF. The J gene is TRBJ1-1, the V gene TRBV19, with TRBD1 identical over 11 bases. CDR1 LNHDA and CDR2 SQIVND come from the germline V gene (reference sequence). With V trimmed by 6 bases and J by 4 bases, 10 bases remained unmatched. This CDR3 has 16 residues.

The CDR3 sequence: CASSLSDSPLHF. DNA for the CDR3: TGTGCCAGCAGTTTGAGTGATTCACCCCTCCACTTT. The chain carries TRBV27 and TRBJ1-6; D remains ambiguous. Per germline, CDR1 MNHEY and CDR2 SMNVEV (reference sequence). The length of the CDR3 is 12 residues. Between the trimmed V and J ends, which lost 3 bases and 8 bases, there was a span of 5 bases.

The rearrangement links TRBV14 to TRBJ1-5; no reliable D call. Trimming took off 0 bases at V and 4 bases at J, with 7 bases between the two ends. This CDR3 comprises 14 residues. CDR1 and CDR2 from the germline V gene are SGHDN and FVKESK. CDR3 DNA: TGTGCCAGCAGCCAAGATGGTCAGAATCAGCCCCAGCATTTT. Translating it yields CASSQDGQNQPQHF. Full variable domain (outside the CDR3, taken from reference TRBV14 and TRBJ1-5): EAGVTQFPSHSVIEKGQTVTLRCDPISGHDNLYWYRRVMGKEIKFLLHFVKESKQDESGMPNNRFLAERTGGTYSTLKVQPAELEDSGVYFCASSQDGQNQPQHFGDGTRLSIL.

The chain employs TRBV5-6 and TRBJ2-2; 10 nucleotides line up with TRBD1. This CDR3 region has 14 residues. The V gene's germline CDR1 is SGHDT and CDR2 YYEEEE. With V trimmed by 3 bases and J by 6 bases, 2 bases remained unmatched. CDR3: CASSWGQGSGELFF. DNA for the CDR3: TGTGCCAGCAGCTGGGGACAGGGGTCCGGGGAGCTGTTTTTT.

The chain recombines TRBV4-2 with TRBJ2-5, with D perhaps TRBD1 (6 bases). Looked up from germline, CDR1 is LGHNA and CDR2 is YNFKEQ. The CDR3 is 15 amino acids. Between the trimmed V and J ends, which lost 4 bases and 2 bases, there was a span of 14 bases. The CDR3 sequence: CASSPLQGPQETQYF. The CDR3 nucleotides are TGTGCCAGCAGCCCCCTACAGGGACCTCAAGAGACCCAGTACTTC.